The 26 T cell receptor beta chains below all came from one sample that was sequenced in a study of T-cell reconstitution after alpha-beta-depleted transplantation in children (dated by TCRdb to the mid-2010s). What the treatment or condition label conveys for this sample: allogeneic hematopoietic cell transplantation with graft depleted of TCRalphabeta T cells and CD19 B cells. Library prep was done by PCR. TCRdb shows the sequencer as Illumina HiSeq 2500. Molecular barcoding was employed in the preparation of TCR libraries, with unique molecular identifiers being used to normalize TCRbeta repertoire quantification. TCRdb trimmed public reads at Q25 via fastp, called clones via MiXCR and kept in-frame beta chains. Entries are consolidated by CDR3 protein sequence, retaining the most common genes and DNA. This sample comprises 490,000 or so distinct CDR3 sequences, approximately 10% of them detected only once. Jointly, the top ten make up around 2% of the sample.

The specimen was PBMCs, collected before TCRalphabeta/CD19-depleted stem cell transplant. The source of these receptors is a child under 10 years old with inherited bone marrow failure, due to receive a stem cell transplant.

This clonotype came up many times. The chain combines TRBV30 with TRBJ2-7; the match to TRBD1 covers 7 bases. V lost 0 bases to trimming and J lost 2 bases; unmatched junction nucleotides: 4. This CDR3 is 14 amino acids long. Germline V gene data show CDR1 as GTSNPN and CDR2 as SVGIG (reference sequence). In DNA, the CDR3 is TGTGCCTGGAGTGTTTTACAGGGGCCCTACGAGCAGTACTTC. Protein product: CAWSVLQGPYEQYF.

The sample holds many counts of this clonotype. The chain recombines TRBV12-3 or TRBV12-4 with TRBJ2-7; D is perhaps TRBD2 (5 bases). The V end lost 6 bases, the J end lost 0 bases, and 12 bases lay between the germline ends. CDR3 length: 14 residues. CDR3 loop: CASSPGSSSYEQYF. The CDR3 bases are TGTGCCAGCAGCCCTGGGAGTAGCTCCTACGAGCAGTACTTC.

As DNA, the CDR3 is TGTGCCAGCAGCCGCACGGGACAGAGCACAGATACGCAGTATTTT. This codes for CASSRTGQSTDTQYF. The V and J genes are TRBV5-4 and TRBJ2-3, with 7 bases that match TRBD1. Trimming at V came to 4 bases and at J to 0 bases, leaving 5 bases not matched to a gene. CDR3 length equals 15 residues. Germline V gene sequence: CDR1 SGHNT, CDR2 YYREEE (reference sequence).

This clonotype was seen at least ten times. V and J are TRBV5-1 and TRBJ2-7; D may match TRBD1 or TRBD2 (6 bases each). The V and J ends lost 0 bases and 3 bases respectively, with 10 bases between them. The germline V gene has CDR1 SGHRS and CDR2 YFSETQ. CDR3 length: 14 amino acids. The CDR3, as DNA: TGCGCCAGCAGCTTGGGGGGGGCCAACTACGAGCAGTACTTC. Residues: CASSLGGANYEQYF.

This clonotype occurred many times. This sequence joins TRBV11-2 and TRBJ2-3; 8 bases match TRBD2. Germline V gives CDR1 SGHAT, CDR2 FQNNGV. This CDR3 is 16 amino acids long. The V and J ends lost 1 base and 4 bases, in that order; junction bases with no gene match: 7. The CDR3, as DNA: TGTGCCAGCAGCTTAGGACATCCGGGACTAGCAGATACGCAGTATTTT. Translated: CASSLGHPGLADTQYF.

This clonotype has at least ten counts. The V gene is TRBV7-9, the J gene TRBJ2-3; TRBD2 agrees at 12 bases. V shed 5 bases, J shed 3 bases, and the junction held 3 bases outside the gene matches. Germline-derived CDR1 and CDR2 are SEHNR and FQNEAQ (reference sequence). CDR3 length: 15 amino acids. The CDR3 is CASSKGTSGTDTQYF. As DNA, the CDR3 is TGTGCCAGCAGCAAAGGGACTAGCGGGACAGATACGCAGTATTTT.

Of note for this clonotype: A clone one base away is much larger, so this may be a read error. The chain combines TRBV20-1 with TRBJ2-7, with D perhaps being TRBD1 or TRBD2 (5 bases each). This CDR3 has 11 amino acids. Germline values: CDR1 DFQATT, CDR2 SNEGSKA (reference sequence). CDR3 residues: CSAHIGERTSF. The CDR3 DNA sequence: TGCAGTGCCCACATCGGGGAGCGGACATCCTTC.

There are many counts of this clonotype. The chain's CDR3 is CSVIPGTRGDTQYF. The CDR3 bases are TGCAGCGTCATCCCCGGGACTAGGGGAGATACGCAGTATTTT. This chain joins TRBV29-1 and TRBJ2-3; 8 positions match TRBD2. The junction had 10 bases not matched to a gene; V was cut back by 6 bases and J by 5 bases. Germline V gene data show CDR1 as SQVTM and CDR2 as ANQGSEA. The CDR3 is 14 residues long.

There are many counts of this clonotype. The chain is built from TRBV20-1 and TRBJ2-1, with 8 bases identical to TRBD2. Trimming cost V 1 base and J 1 base; bases outside gene matches: 3. This CDR3 has 15 residues. The V gene's germline CDR1 is DFQATT and CDR2 SNEGSKA (reference sequence). The CDR3, as DNA: TGCAGTGCTAGAGTTATAGCGGGGTCCTACAATGAGCAGTTCTTC. Translated: CSARVIAGSYNEQFF.

The J gene is TRBJ2-1, the V gene TRBV4-3; 8 nucleotides match TRBD2. Germline V CDR1 and CDR2: LGHNA, YSLEER. CDR3 length equals 17 residues. Unmatched junction bases numbered 11, after V lost 0 bases and J lost 7 bases. The CDR3 reads CASSQDIKRLASNEQFF. CDR3 DNA: TGCGCCAGCAGCCAAGATATTAAAAGACTAGCGAGTAATGAGCAGTTCTTC.

This clonotype showed up many times. The genes are TRBV21-1 and TRBJ2-7; the DNA was not compared with TRBD2, the D call given in the table. TRBV21-1 is recorded as a pseudogene. This CDR3 is 16 amino acids long. The CDR3: CASSKVQVRAHYEQYF. DNA for the CDR3: TGTGCCAGCAGCAAAGTTCAGGTCCGGGCCCACTACGAGCAGTACTTC.

This clonotype has a count of ten or more. This sequence joins TRBV30 and TRBJ1-3, with D possibly being TRBD1 (5 bases). V dropped 1 base and J dropped 0 bases, with 7 bases sitting between them. CDR1 is GTSNPN and CDR2 is SVGIG in the germline V gene (reference sequence). This CDR3 region has 14 residues. The CDR3 loop reads CAWSGGFSGNTIYF. The CDR3 nucleotides are TGTGCCTGGAGTGGGGGCTTCTCTGGAAACACCATATATTTT.

In this sample, this clonotype turned up many times. The V gene is TRBV2, the J gene TRBJ1-5, with TRBD1 identical over 9 bases. Losses at the gene ends were 8 bases for V and 7 bases for J; bases not matched to a gene: 9. The CDR3 sequence is 14 residues long. Germline loops: CDR1 SNHLY, CDR2 FYNNEI. As DNA, the CDR3 is TGTGCCAGCGGTGGGACAGGGCAGGCCCAGCCCCAGCATTTT. Its protein product is CASGGTGQAQPQHF.

This clonotype was seen a few times. The chain employs TRBV7-8 and TRBJ2-7; the D is unclear. V was pared by 1 base and J by 2 bases, with 12 bases between. CDR3 size: 15 residues. Germline-derived CDR1 and CDR2 are SGHVS and FQNEAQ. Here the CDR3 reads CASSLGPDQAYEQYF. In DNA form, the CDR3 reads TGTGCCAGCAGCTTAGGGCCAGACCAAGCCTACGAGCAGTACTTC.

This clonotype has at least ten counts. This chain links TRBV29-1 with TRBJ1-2; maybe TRBD1 (6 bases). Germline V gene sequence: CDR1 SQVTM, CDR2 ANQGSEA. This CDR3 region has 12 residues. V lost 5 bases, J lost 4 bases, and 11 bases lay in between. For the CDR3, the DNA is TGCAGCGTTCTAACAGGGACCTATGGCTACACCTTC. It encodes CSVLTGTYGYTF.

In this sample, this clonotype turned up many times. The V call is TRBV4-3, the J call TRBJ2-7; TRBD1 is a possible D gene (6 bases). V shed 2 bases and J shed 3 bases, with 11 bases lying between them. The CDR3 extends over 14 amino acids. CDR1 is LGHNA and CDR2 is YSLEER in the germline V gene. This CDR3 reads CASSQRTAVYEQYF. CDR3 nucleotides: TGCGCCAGCAGCCAAAGGACAGCAGTCTACGAGCAGTACTTC.

This clonotype showed up many times. This sequence joins TRBV5-1 and TRBJ2-3, with D uncertain. Germline CDR1 SGHRS, CDR2 YFSETQ. The CDR3 length is 14 residues. V was cut by 5 bases and J by 1 base, with 11 bases left in between. CDR3 coding DNA: TGCGCCAGCAGTTTAGTTGAGGGCACAGATACGCAGTATTTT. Its protein is CASSLVEGTDTQYF.

This clonotype was detected a few times. Its ends do not fully match the called genes, so a read error is possible. V and J are TRBV10-3 and TRBJ1-5; 10 positions agree with TRBD1. Per germline, CDR1 ENHRY and CDR2 SYGVKD. The length of the CDR3 is 15 residues. CDR3 bases: TGTGCCATCGGTGAGACAGGGGGCTGGGATCAGCCCCAGCATTTT. This encodes CAIGETGGWDQPQHF.

This clonotype has at least ten counts. The chain joins TRBV7-2 to TRBJ2-3, with D possibly matching TRBD2 (6 bases). CDR3 length equals 14 residues. Germline V lookup: CDR1 SGHTA, CDR2 FQGNSA. The germline V and J ends were trimmed by 11 bases and 10 bases, with 25 bases remaining between them. As DNA, the CDR3 is TGTGCCTCCCGCCGGGACTTAGGGCCCCCAGCGCAGTATTTT. Amino acid sequence: CASRRDLGPPAQYF.

The chain is built from TRBV5-5 and TRBJ2-7, with a tentative D call TRBD1 (6 bases). Trimming shortened V by 2 bases and J by 11 bases, and 11 bases separated the two germline ends. The V gene's germline CDR1 is SGHKS and CDR2 YYEKEE (reference sequence). The CDR3 runs 11 residues. The CDR3 loop reads CASSLGQKKYF. DNA for the CDR3: TGTGCCAGCAGCTTAGGACAGAAAAAGTACTTC.

With regard to this clonotype: A much more abundant neighbour one base away suggests this may be a read error. The chain combines TRBV6-2 or TRBV6-3 with TRBJ2-3, with 7 bases lining up with TRBD2. CDR1 is MNHEY and CDR2 is SVGEGT in the germline V gene. The length of the CDR3 is 15 residues. Losses at the gene ends were 2 bases for V and 1 base for J; bases not matched to a gene: 3. The CDR3 reads CASSYVLAGTDTQYF. CDR3 bases: TGTGCCAGCAGTTACGTCCTAGCGGGCACAGATACGCAGTATTTT.

This clonotype was seen a few times. The chain links TRBV4-1 to TRBJ2-7; 7 bases fit TRBD2. J gave up 2 bases and V 0 bases, and 7 bases lay outside the gene matches. There are 16 residues in the CDR3. Per the germline V gene, CDR1 is MGHRA and CDR2 is YSYEKL. This chain's CDR3 is CASSQEGGSITYEQYF. The DNA for the CDR3 is TGCGCCAGCAGCCAAGAGGGGGGGTCGATCACCTACGAGCAGTACTTC.

This clonotype was detected ten times or more. The chain couples TRBV10-3 to TRBJ2-7, with D unclear. V was cut by 2 bases and J by 4 bases, with 6 bases left in between. The CDR3 has 12 residues. Germline-derived CDR1 and CDR2 are ENHRY and SYGVKD. The CDR3 region is CAISEDGYEQYF. The CDR3 DNA is TGTGCCATCAGTGAGGATGGGTACGAGCAGTACTTC.

This clonotype was detected ten times or more. The chain uses TRBV10-3 and TRBJ2-7, with 11 positions matching TRBD1. Germline assignment: CDR1 ENHRY and CDR2 SYGVKD. V shed 6 bases and J 2 bases; nucleotides not matched to a gene: 6. The CDR3 is made up of 15 amino acids. The CDR3 sequence is CAISGQGARAYEQYF. As DNA, the CDR3 is TGTGCCATCAGCGGACAGGGGGCGCGGGCCTACGAGCAGTACTTC.

This clonotype has at least ten counts. The rearrangement uses TRBV4-3 and TRBJ2-7; TRBD2 agrees at 12 bases. CDR1 is LGHNA and CDR2 is YSLEER in the germline V gene. Trimming took 3 bases from V and 4 from J; bases not matched to a gene: 1. The CDR3 is 14 residues long. In nucleotides, the CDR3 is TGCGCCAGCAGCCAGCTAGCGGGAGGGTACGAGCAGTACTTC. Protein sequence: CASSQLAGGYEQYF.

Many counts were recorded for this clonotype. The gene calls are TRBV10-3 and TRBJ2-7; D is undetermined. V shed 6 bases and J shed 0 bases, with 12 bases lying between them. From germline, CDR1 is ENHRY and CDR2 SYGVKD. This CDR3 has 14 residues. Here the CDR3 reads CAISVAGSSYEQYF. In nucleotides, the CDR3 is TGTGCCATCAGCGTAGCCGGGTCCTCCTACGAGCAGTACTTC.